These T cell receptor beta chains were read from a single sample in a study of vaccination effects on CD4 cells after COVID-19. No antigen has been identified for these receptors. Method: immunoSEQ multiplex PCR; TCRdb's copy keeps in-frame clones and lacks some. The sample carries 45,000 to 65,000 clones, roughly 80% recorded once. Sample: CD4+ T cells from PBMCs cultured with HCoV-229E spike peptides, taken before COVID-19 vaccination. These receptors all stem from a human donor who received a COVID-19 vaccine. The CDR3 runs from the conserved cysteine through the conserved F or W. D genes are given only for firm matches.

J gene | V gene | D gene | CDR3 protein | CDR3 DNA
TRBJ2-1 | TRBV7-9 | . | CASSFRTAYNEQFF | TGTGCCAGCAGCTTTCGGACAGCCTACAATGAGCAGTTCTTC
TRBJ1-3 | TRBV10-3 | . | CAISESGGGNTIYF | TGTGCCATCAGTGAGTCCGGAGGAGGAAACACCATATATTTT
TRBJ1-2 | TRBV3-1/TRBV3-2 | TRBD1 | CASSRDRGYGYTF | TGTGCCAGCAGCCGGGACAGGGGCTATGGCTACACCTTC